Presented here are 21 T cell receptor beta chains from one specimen sequenced in a study of blood T cell repertoires in COVID-19. Profiling relied on immunoSEQ multiplex PCR, and the TCRdb table lists in-frame clones only, not all of them. This sample yields around 300,000 clones, of which 88% are seen a single time; around 3% belongs to the top ten. Sequencing was done on a sample of PBMCs or T cells enriched from blood (not recorded which). Receptor source: a woman between 50 and 59 years old who had recovered from COVID-19.

The chain has TRBV7-2 and TRBJ2-7; TRBD2 matches at 12 bases. V lost 5 bases to trimming and J lost 7 bases; unmatched junction nucleotides: 18. The CDR3 is 18 amino acids. Germline CDR1 SGHTA, CDR2 FQGNSA. The CDR3 here is CASSPITTRTSGNGEQYF. The CDR3 DNA sequence: TGTGCCAGCAGCCCGATAACAACAAGGACTAGCGGGAATGGGGAGCAGTACTTC.

The chain recombines TRBV6-2 or TRBV6-3 with TRBJ2-7; 10 bases line up with TRBD2. Germline V CDR1 and CDR2: MNHEY, SVGEGT. This CDR3 region has 15 residues. The V and J ends lost 5 bases and 1 base, in that order; junction bases with no gene match: 5. In DNA form, the CDR3 reads TGTGCCAGCAGTCTCGAGACTAGCGGGTCCTACGAGCAGTACTTC. Its translation: CASSLETSGSYEQYF.

V gene TRBV6-5 combines with J gene TRBJ1-5, with D uncertain. Germline V gene data show CDR1 as MNHEY and CDR2 as SVGAGI. Trimming shortened V by 6 bases and J by 4 bases, and 10 bases separated the two germline ends. The CDR3 has 13 residues. The CDR3 loop reads CASSQAWNQPQHF. As DNA, the CDR3 is TGTGCCAGCAGCCAGGCGTGGAATCAGCCCCAGCATTTT.

The CDR3 region is CASSPAAAAYNEQFF. The CDR3 bases are TGTGCCAGCAGTCCCGCAGCGGCCGCCTACAATGAGCAGTTCTTC. This rearrangement joins TRBV27 to TRBJ2-1; TRBD2 might be the D (5 bases). Trimming stripped 5 bases from V and 2 bases from J, with 13 bases between. The germline gives CDR1 MNHEY, CDR2 SMNVEV (reference sequence). The CDR3 consists of 15 residues.

The genes are TRBV7-2 and TRBJ2-5; D is unresolved. The germline gives CDR1 SGHTA, CDR2 FQGNSA. This CDR3 comprises 15 residues. The V gene lost 5 bases and the J gene lost 1 base, with 14 bases spanning the gap. Here the CDR3 reads CASSPDLGSQETQYF. CDR3 in DNA: TGTGCCAGCAGCCCGGATCTAGGCAGCCAAGAGACCCAGTACTTC.

The chain employs TRBV4-3 and TRBJ1-2; D is unclear. The germline V and J ends were trimmed by 0 bases and 2 bases, with 10 bases remaining between them. This CDR3 has 15 amino acids. CDR1 is LGHNA, CDR2 YSLEER, per germline. CDR3 loop: CASSQDVTENYGYTF. The CDR3 nucleotides read TGCGCCAGCAGCCAAGACGTAACGGAGAACTATGGCTACACCTTC.

The chain combines TRBV5-4 with TRBJ1-3; 9 bases match TRBD1. Germline V gene data show CDR1 as SGHNT and CDR2 as YYREEE (reference sequence). V was clipped by 2 bases and J by 0 bases; unmatched bases: 6. The CDR3 runs to 17 residues. DNA for the CDR3: TGTGCCAGCAGCTTCCCGGGACAGGGCCCCTCTGGAAACACCATATATTTT. Translation gives CASSFPGQGPSGNTIYF.

The V gene is TRBV6-2 or TRBV6-3, the J gene TRBJ2-5, with 7 bases that match TRBD2. The germline V gene has CDR1 MNHEY and CDR2 SVGEGT. The CDR3 has 15 residues. Trimming at V came to 0 bases and at J to 5 bases, leaving 6 bases not matched to a gene. CDR3 sequence reads: CASSYSGTKGETQYF. The CDR3, as DNA: TGTGCCAGCAGTTACTCCGGGACTAAAGGGGAGACCCAGTACTTC.

This clone was observed a handful of times. CDR3 sequence (DNA): TGTGCCAGCAGCTTAGGTATTAGCCGCCCTATATATGGCTACACCTTC. Its translation is CASSLGISRPIYGYTF. The rearrangement links TRBV7-9 to TRBJ1-2; D not certain. This CDR3 is 16 amino acids long. V lost 1 base, J lost 5 bases, and 17 bases lay in between. Germline V lookup: CDR1 SEHNR, CDR2 FQNEAQ (reference sequence).

There are a few counts of this clone. The chain recombines TRBV29-1 with TRBJ2-7, with D perhaps TRBD2 (6 bases). The CDR3 has 15 amino acids. V lost 4 bases, J lost 3 bases, and 19 bases lay in between. Per germline, CDR1 SQVTM and CDR2 ANQGSEA. CDR3 coding DNA: TGCAGCGTTGGTGTGATGGGCGGGGTGCTCTACGAGCAGTACTTC. Translated, it gives CSVGVMGGVLYEQYF.

The genes are TRBV27 and TRBJ2-2, with D possibly matching TRBD1 (6 bases). Germline V gene sequence: CDR1 MNHEY, CDR2 SMNVEV (reference sequence). This CDR3 has 14 residues. V was trimmed by 5 bases and J by 8 bases, leaving 15 bases between them. Here the CDR3 reads CASSARGWDGELFF. For the CDR3, the DNA is TGTGCCAGCAGTGCTAGGGGGTGGGATGGGGAGCTGTTTTTT.

The chain uses TRBV5-8 and TRBJ1-6; 8 bases line up with TRBD1. Germline V gives CDR1 SGHTS, CDR2 YDEGEE. Trimming took 4 bases from V and 8 from J; bases not matched to a gene: 8. This CDR3 has 15 amino acids. The CDR3 region has the DNA TGTGCCAGCAGCATCGGACAGGGTAGGGATTCACCCCTCCACTTT. It translates to CASSIGQGRDSPLHF.

This clone was seen only once. The chain employs TRBV6-1 and TRBJ1-1; D perhaps matches TRBD1 (5 bases). The V end lost 3 bases, the J end lost 5 bases, and 16 bases lay between the germline ends. The CDR3 has 15 amino acids. Germline values: CDR1 MNHNS, CDR2 SASEGT. In DNA form, the CDR3 reads TGTGCCAGCAGTGATGTTAGGGGTGGGGAAACTGAAGCTTTCTTT. Protein sequence: CASSDVRGGETEAFF.

The chain employs TRBV6-5 and TRBJ1-4; perhaps TRBD1 as D (5 bases). The CDR3 is 14 amino acids. V was clipped by 6 bases and J by 7 bases, with 15 bases between them. The germline V gene encodes CDR1 MNHEY and CDR2 SVGAGI. The DNA for the CDR3 is TGTGCCAGCAGCGGACACCTTCCTTCTGAAAAACTGTTTTTT. Protein product: CASSGHLPSEKLFF.

This clone was observed a few times. Mismatch with germline at one junction end may stem from a read error. The J gene is TRBJ2-2, the V gene TRBV7-7; 8 bases line up with TRBD2. The CDR3 has 16 amino acids. Germline V gene sequence: CDR1 SSHAT, CDR2 FNYEAQ (reference sequence). CDR3 DNA sequence: TGTGCTAGCAGCTTAGCGGCGGGAGGGAACACCGGGGAGCTGTTTTTT. Translating it yields CASSLAAGGNTGELFF.

This sequence joins TRBV11-2 and TRBJ2-1; possible D gene TRBD2, 6 bases. The V gene lost 7 bases and the J gene lost 4 bases, with 11 bases spanning the gap. The CDR3 loop spans 13 amino acids. Germline-derived CDR1 and CDR2 are SGHAT and FQNNGV. The CDR3 nucleotides read TGTGCCAGCACCCATAGCGGTTACAATGAGCAGTTCTTC. Translated, it gives CASTHSGYNEQFF.

The V and J genes are TRBV10-2 and TRBJ2-1; 9 bases are shared with TRBD2. The V and J ends lost 6 bases and 7 bases, in that order; junction bases with no gene match: 13. The germline V gene encodes CDR1 WSHSY and CDR2 SAAADI. The length of the CDR3 is 16 residues. CDR3 in DNA: TGCGCCAGCAGGACCGTGGGGCTAGCGGGGAATAATGAGCAGTTCTTC. This encodes CASRTVGLAGNNEQFF.

V gene TRBV11-2 combines with J gene TRBJ2-7; 7 bases map to TRBD2. V shed 8 bases and J 3 bases; nucleotides not matched to a gene: 10. The CDR3 covers 14 residues. Germline V gene sequence: CDR1 SGHAT, CDR2 FQNNGV. DNA of the CDR3: TGTGCCAGCTCAGGCGGGAGCACGGGCTACGAGCAGTACTTC. Its protein product is CASSGGSTGYEQYF.

The V and J genes are TRBV6-2 or TRBV6-3 and TRBJ1-2, with D uncertain. The CDR3 covers 14 residues. Per germline, CDR1 MNHEY and CDR2 SVGEGT. Trimming took 0 bases from V and 4 from J, leaving 9 bases between them. CDR3 nucleotides: TGTGCCAGCAGTTACTCGGCCAGAACCTATGGCTACACCTTC. This translates into CASSYSARTYGYTF.

This chain connects TRBV11-1 to TRBJ1-4; tentative D call: TRBD1 (6 bases). Germline assignment: CDR1 SGHAT and CDR2 FQDESV (reference sequence). V was cut by 5 bases and J by 5 bases, with 15 bases left in between. The CDR3 is made up of 15 amino acids. This CDR3 is CASSRGDRINEKLFF. The CDR3 nucleotides read TGTGCCAGCAGCCGCGGAGACAGGATAAATGAAAAACTGTTTTTT.

About this clone itself: The sample contains more than one DNA sequence encoding this CDR3. The rearrangement joins TRBV27 to TRBJ1-1; TRBD1 aligns across 9 bases. Germline V CDR1 and CDR2: MNHEY, SMNVEV (reference sequence). The trim removed 6 bases at V and 5 bases at J, leaving 7 bases unmatched. The CDR3 length is 14 residues. CDR3 DNA: TGTGCCAGCAGCCCGAGACAGGGGGGAACTGAAGCTTTCTTT. Protein sequence: CASSPRQGGTEAFF.